The entry below describes one T cell receptor (beta chain). Its antigen is unidentified. The read gets to within 3 residues of the CDR3 end, and the germline J gene fills in the rest. These data come from a study of T cells in women clearing cervical HPV infection. Study findings and constraints: A classifier using richness and V gene abundances reached an AUC of around 0.78.

This CDR3 region has 14 residues. V lost 6 bases and J lost 0; bases outside the gene matches: 2. Germline V lookup: CDR1 SNHLY, CDR2 FYNNEI. The data were produced by immunoSEQ multiplex PCR, yet TCRdb's version contains in-frame clones alone and is incomplete. The table gives under 35,000 clones; the top ten clones make up around 7% of it. The chain has TRBV2 and TRBJ2-3, with 8 positions matching TRBD1. This TCR was recovered from a woman aged 18 to 69 with a cervical HPV16 infection that either progressed to CIN3+ or cleared (not recorded which). Sequencing input: blood buffy coat. The part of the CDR3 DNA that was read is TGTGCCAGCAGGAGGGACAGGAGCACAGATACG. It translates to CASRRDRSTDT. The whole CDR3 region reads CASRRDRSTDTQYF.